This record covers a single TCR beta chain. Its antigen is unidentified. This sample is part of a study of T cell responses to AZD1222 COVID-19 vaccine. Study observations and caveats: Spike-spanning, vaccine-associated CD4 TCRs were dominant at 160-218 and 743-854. Recipients of AZD1222 seropositive at baseline numbered only 5 or 6.

This table comes from immunoSEQ multiplex PCR, and its TCRdb copy is limited to in-frame clones, with some not included. Here the sample spans over 100,000 clones, approximately 90% being singletons. CDR3 size: 14 residues. CDR1 is KGHDR and CDR2 is SFDVKD in the germline V gene. Losses at the gene ends were 6 bases for V and 4 bases for J; bases not matched to a gene: 7. V and J are TRBV24-1 and TRBJ1-2, with 7 bases that match TRBD1. This clonotype originated in an adult in good health. The sample was peripheral blood, taken on day 0 of AZD1222 vaccination. The CDR3 reads CATSTGTESYGYTF. The DNA for the CDR3 is TGTGCCACCAGTACCGGGACAGAGTCCTATGGCTACACCTTC.